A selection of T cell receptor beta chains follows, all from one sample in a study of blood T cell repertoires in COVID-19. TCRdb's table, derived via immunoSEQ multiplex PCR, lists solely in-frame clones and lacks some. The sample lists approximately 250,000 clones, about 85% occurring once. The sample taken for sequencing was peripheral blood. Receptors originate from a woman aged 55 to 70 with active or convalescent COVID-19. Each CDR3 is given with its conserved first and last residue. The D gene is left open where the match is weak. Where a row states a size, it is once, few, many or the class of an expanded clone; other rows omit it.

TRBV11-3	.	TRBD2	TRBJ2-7	TGTGCCAGCAGCTTAATGGGGACTAGCGGTTCCTACGAGCAGTACTTC	CASSLMGTSGSYEQYF
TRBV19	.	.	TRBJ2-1	TGTGCCAGTAGTATAGCGGGATCCTACAATGAGCAGTTCTTC	CASSIAGSYNEQFF
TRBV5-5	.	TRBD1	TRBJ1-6	TGTGCCAGCAGCTCTTCCGGGACAGGGAATTCACCCCTCCACTTT	CASSSSGTGNSPLHF
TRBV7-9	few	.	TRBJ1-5	TGTGCCAGCAGCTTAATCGACAGCCGAGGCAATCAGCCCCAGCATTTT	CASSLIDSRGNQPQHF
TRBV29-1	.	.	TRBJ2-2	TGCAGCGCCGGATCACAGAGCACCGGGGAGCTGTTTTTT	CSAGSQSTGELFF
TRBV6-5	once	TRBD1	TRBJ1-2	TGTGCCAGCATCAGACAGGGGGCCGGTGGCTACACCTTC	CASIRQGAGGYTF
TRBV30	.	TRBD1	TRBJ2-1	TGTGCCTGGAGTCCGGACAGGAACAATGAGCAGTTCTTC	CAWSPDRNNEQFF
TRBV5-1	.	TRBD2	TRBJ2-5	TGCGCCAGCAGTTATACCGGGACTAGCCCCAGGGGGGAGACCCAGTACTTC	CASSYTGTSPRGETQYF
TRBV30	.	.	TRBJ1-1	TGTGCCTGGACGGGGGGGAACACTGAAGCTTTCTTT	CAWTGGNTEAFF
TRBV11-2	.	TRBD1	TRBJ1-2	TGTGCCAGCAGCTTAGGGGACAGGGGATATGGCTACACCTTC	CASSLGDRGYGYTF
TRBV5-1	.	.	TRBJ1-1	TGCGCCAGCAGCTTTGATCCCGGCGGGGCTGAAGCTTTCTTT	CASSFDPGGAEAFF
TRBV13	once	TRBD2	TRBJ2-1	TGTGCCAGCAGCTTAGAGACTAGCGGATACAATGAGCAGTTCTTC	CASSLETSGYNEQFF
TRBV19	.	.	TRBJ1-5	TGTGCCAGTAGTAAGCGCGGCACGGAGCCCCAGCATTTT	CASSKRGTEPQHF
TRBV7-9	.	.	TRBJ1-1	TGTGCCAGCAGACTTAAGAACACTGAAGCTTTCTTT	CASRLKNTEAFF
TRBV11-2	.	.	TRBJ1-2	TGTGCCAGCAGCTTAGGTCCGTTAGTCCAGCGCTATGGCTACACCTTC	CASSLGPLVQRYGYTF
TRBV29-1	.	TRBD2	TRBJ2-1	TGCAGCGTTGGACTAGCGGGATGGGGTGAGCAGTTCTTC	CSVGLAGWGEQFF
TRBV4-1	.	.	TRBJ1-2	TGCGCCAGCAGCCAAGATAAGAGCTATGGCTACACCTTC	CASSQDKSYGYTF
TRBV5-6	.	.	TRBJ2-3	TGTGCCAGCAGCTTGGGGCTAGCGACAACAAGCACAGATACGCAGTATTTT	CASSLGLATTSTDTQYF
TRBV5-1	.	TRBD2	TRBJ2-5	TGCGCCAGCAGCTGGTCCGGGACTAGCAGAGAGACCCAGTACTTC	CASSWSGTSRETQYF
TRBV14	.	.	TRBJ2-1	TGTGCCAGCAGCCAAGATCTCTCTAACTGGAATGAGCAGTTCTTC	CASSQDLSNWNEQFF
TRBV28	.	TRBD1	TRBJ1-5	TGTGCCAGCAGTTCGGACAGGGTTCGAGGTAGCAATCAGCCCCAGCATTTT	CASSSDRVRGSNQPQHF
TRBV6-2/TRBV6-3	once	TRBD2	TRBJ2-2	TGTGCCAGCAGTAGGGTGACTAGCGGATACACCGGGGAGCTGTTTTTT	CASSRVTSGYTGELFF
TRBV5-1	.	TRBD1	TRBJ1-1	TGCGCCAGCAGCTTGAGACAGGGGGCGAACACTGAAGCTTTCTTT	CASSLRQGANTEAFF
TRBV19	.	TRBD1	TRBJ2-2	TGTGCCAGTACCCCTACAGGGGGAGTCACCGGGGAGCTGTTTTTT	CASTPTGGVTGELFF